The 5 T cell receptor beta chains reported below all come from one sample, sequenced in a study of siplizumab effects on memory and regulatory T cells. TCRdb's table, derived via immunoSEQ multiplex PCR, lists solely in-frame clones and lacks some. The sample carries approximately 50,000 clones, roughly 93% recorded once. The material sequenced was CD8+ T cells sorted from blood. These receptors came from a human donor in good health.

This clone was observed a few times. This chain connects TRBV28 to TRBJ1-5; D is unclear. Trimming took 1 base from V and 6 from J, leaving 4 bases between them. There are 12 residues in the CDR3. Germline V gene data show CDR1 as MDHEN and CDR2 as SYDVKM. CDR3 coding DNA: TGTGCCAGCAGTTTATCAGGTCAGCCCCAGCATTTT. It codes for CASSLSGQPQHF.

V usage is TRBV4-1 and J usage is TRBJ2-1; 7 nucleotides agree with TRBD1. Germline V gene data show CDR1 as MGHRA and CDR2 as YSYEKL. J was trimmed by 9 bases and V by 4 bases; bases with no gene match: 6. The CDR3 runs 13 residues. CDR3 in DNA: TGCGCCAGCAGCCTACAGGGGAAGGGTGAGCAGTTCTTC. Protein product: CASSLQGKGEQFF.

The table lists this clone with a count of one. The chain uses TRBV28 and TRBJ2-3; D is perhaps TRBD2 (6 bases). The length of the CDR3 is 18 residues. Trimming removed 10 bases from V and 6 bases from J, with 32 bases in between. Germline V CDR1 and CDR2: MDHEN, SYDVKM. The chain's CDR3 is CATTWRVGAGLNLDTQYF. The CDR3 DNA follows: TGTGCCACCACCTGGAGGGTAGGTGCAGGGCTGAATCTGGATACGCAGTATTTT.

The chain recombines TRBV5-1 with TRBJ2-1, with 10 bases identical to TRBD1. CDR3 size: 16 residues. Germline CDR1 reads SGHRS; CDR2 reads YFSETQ. The V segment lost 7 bases and the J segment 0 bases; nucleotides outside the gene matches: 7. The CDR3 loop reads CASLVTGGISYNEQFF. In nucleotides, the CDR3 is TGCGCCAGCTTGGTGACAGGGGGCATCTCCTACAATGAGCAGTTCTTC. The variable domain in full, with the rest retrieved from reference TRBV5-1 and TRBJ2-1, is KAGVTQTPRYLIKTRGQQVTLSCSPISGHRSVSWYQQTPGQGLQFLFEYFSETQRNKGNFPGRFSGRQFSNSRSEMNVSTLELGDSALYLCASLVTGGISYNEQFFGPGTRLTVL.

The J gene is TRBJ2-7, the V gene TRBV19; 10 bases match TRBD2. The CDR3 covers 15 residues. V was clipped by 4 bases and J by 4 bases; unmatched bases: 7. From germline, CDR1 is LNHDA and CDR2 SQIVND (reference sequence). In nucleotides, the CDR3 is TGTGCCAGTAGTACGTCCGGGACTAGCGATTACGAGCAGTACTTC. As protein: CASSTSGTSDYEQYF.